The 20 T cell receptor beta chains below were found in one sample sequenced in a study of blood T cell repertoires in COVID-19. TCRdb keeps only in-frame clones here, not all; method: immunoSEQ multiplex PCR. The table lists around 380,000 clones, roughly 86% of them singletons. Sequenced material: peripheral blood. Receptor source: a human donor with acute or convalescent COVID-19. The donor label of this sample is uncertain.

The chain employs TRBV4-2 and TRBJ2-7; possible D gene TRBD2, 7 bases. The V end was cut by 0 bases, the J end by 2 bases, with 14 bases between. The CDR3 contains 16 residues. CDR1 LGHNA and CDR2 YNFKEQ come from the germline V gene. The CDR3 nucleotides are TGTGCCAGCAGCCAAGATTCGGCGGGGGCCCCCTACGAGCAGTACTTC. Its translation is CASSQDSAGAPYEQYF.

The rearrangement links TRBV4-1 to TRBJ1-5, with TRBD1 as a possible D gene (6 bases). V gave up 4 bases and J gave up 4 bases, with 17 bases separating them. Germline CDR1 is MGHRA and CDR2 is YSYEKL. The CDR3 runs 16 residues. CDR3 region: CASSPFGGPPNQPQHF. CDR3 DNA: TGCGCCAGCAGCCCCTTCGGGGGGCCTCCGAATCAGCCCCAGCATTTT.

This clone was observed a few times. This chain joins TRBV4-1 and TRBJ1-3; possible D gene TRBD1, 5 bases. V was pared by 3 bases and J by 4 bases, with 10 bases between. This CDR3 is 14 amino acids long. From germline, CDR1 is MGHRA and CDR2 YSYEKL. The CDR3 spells CASSQMTAGNTIYF. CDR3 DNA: TGCGCCAGCAGCCAGATGACAGCAGGAAACACCATATATTTT.

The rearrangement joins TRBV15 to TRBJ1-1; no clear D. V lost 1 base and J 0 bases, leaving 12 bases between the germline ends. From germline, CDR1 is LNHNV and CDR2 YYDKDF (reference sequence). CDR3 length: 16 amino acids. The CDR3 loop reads CATSRGAGRLNTEAFF. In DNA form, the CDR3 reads TGTGCCACCAGCAGAGGGGCAGGAAGATTGAACACTGAAGCTTTCTTT.

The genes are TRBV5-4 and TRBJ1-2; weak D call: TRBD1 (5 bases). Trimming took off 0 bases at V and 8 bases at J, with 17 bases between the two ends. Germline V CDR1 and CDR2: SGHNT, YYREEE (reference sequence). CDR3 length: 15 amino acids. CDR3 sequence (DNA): TGTGCCAGCAGCTTGGTATTTTCGTCAGGGCAGGGCTACACCTTC. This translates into CASSLVFSSGQGYTF.

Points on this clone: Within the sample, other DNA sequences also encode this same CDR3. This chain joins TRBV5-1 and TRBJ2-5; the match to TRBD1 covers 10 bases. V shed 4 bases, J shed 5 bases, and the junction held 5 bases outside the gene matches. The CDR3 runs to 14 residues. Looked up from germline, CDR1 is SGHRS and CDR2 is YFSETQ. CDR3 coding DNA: TGCGCCAGCAGCACGGGACAGGGGCGGGAGACCCAGTACTTC. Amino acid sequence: CASSTGQGRETQYF. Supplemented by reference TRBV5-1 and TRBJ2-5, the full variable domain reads KAGVTQTPRYLIKTRGQQVTLSCSPISGHRSVSWYQQTPGQGLQFLFEYFSETQRNKGNFPGRFSGRQFSNSRSEMNVSTLELGDSALYLCASSTGQGRETQYFGPGTRLLVL.

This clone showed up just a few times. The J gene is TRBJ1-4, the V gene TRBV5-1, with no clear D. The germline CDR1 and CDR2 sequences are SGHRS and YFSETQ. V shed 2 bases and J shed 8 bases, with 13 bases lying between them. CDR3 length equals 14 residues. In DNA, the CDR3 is TGCGCCAGCAGCTTCCAGGCACGAACCGAAAAACTGTTTTTT. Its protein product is CASSFQARTEKLFF.

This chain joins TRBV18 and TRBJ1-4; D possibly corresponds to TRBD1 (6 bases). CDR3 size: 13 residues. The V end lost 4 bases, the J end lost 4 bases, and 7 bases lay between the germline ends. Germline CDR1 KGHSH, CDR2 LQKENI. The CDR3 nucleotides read TGTGCCAGCTCACGGACAGTTAATGAAAAACTGTTTTTT. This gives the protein CASSRTVNEKLFF.

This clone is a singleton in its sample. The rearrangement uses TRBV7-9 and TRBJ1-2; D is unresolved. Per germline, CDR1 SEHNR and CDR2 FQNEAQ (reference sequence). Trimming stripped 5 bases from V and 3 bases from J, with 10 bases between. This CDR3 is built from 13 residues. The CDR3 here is CASSPNVDYGYTF. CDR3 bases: TGTGCCAGCAGCCCTAATGTGGACTATGGCTACACCTTC.

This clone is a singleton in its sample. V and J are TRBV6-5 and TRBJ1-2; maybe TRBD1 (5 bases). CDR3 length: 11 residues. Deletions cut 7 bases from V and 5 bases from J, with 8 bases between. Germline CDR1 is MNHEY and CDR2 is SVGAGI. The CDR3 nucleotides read TGTGCCAGCATGGGGGGTTATGGCTACACCTTC. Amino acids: CASMGGYGYTF.

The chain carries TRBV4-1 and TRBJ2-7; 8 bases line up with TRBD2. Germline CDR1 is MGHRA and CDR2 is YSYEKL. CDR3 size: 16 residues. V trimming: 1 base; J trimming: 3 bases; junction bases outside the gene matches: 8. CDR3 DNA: TGCGCCAGCAGCCAAGTTGCCGGGACTAGTATCTACGAGCAGTACTTC. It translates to CASSQVAGTSIYEQYF.

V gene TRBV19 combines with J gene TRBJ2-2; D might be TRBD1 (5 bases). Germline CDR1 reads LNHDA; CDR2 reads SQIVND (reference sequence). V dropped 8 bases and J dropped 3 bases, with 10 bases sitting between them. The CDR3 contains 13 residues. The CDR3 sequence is CASVPRDTGELFF. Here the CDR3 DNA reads TGTGCCAGTGTCCCCAGGGACACCGGGGAGCTGTTTTTT.

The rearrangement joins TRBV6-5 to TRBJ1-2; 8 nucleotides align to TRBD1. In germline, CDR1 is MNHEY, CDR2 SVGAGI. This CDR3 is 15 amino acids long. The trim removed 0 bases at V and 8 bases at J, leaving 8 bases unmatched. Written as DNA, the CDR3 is TGTGCCAGCAGTTACTCGACAGGGGCTCTTCGCGGCTACACCTTC. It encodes CASSYSTGALRGYTF.

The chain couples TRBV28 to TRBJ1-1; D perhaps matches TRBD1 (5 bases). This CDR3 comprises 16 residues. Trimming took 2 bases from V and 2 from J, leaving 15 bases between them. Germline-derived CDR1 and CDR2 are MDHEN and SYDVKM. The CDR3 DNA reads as TGTGCCAGCAGTTTAGGGGTCGCGGGGCCAAACACTGAAGCTTTCTTT. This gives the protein CASSLGVAGPNTEAFF.

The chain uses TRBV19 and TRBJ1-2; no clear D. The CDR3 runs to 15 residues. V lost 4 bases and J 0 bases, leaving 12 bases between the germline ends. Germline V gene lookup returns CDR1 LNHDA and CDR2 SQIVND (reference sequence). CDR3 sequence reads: CASSRQSAPNYGYTF. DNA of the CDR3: TGTGCCAGTAGTAGGCAGAGCGCGCCTAACTATGGCTACACCTTC.

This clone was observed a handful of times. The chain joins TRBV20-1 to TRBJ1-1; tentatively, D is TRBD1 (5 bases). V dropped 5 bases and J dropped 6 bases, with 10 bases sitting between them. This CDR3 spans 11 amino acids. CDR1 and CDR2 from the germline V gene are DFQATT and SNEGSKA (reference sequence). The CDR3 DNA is TGCAGTGCTCGCCCGACAGCTGAAGCTTTCTTT. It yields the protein CSARPTAEAFF.

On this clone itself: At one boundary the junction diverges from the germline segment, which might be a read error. CDR3 loop: CASGLGRLAGGETQYF. The CDR3 DNA follows: TGTGCTAGTGGCTTGGGCCGGCTAGCGGGAGGCGAGACCCAGTACTTC. The V and J genes are TRBV12-5 and TRBJ2-5; 11 bases line up with TRBD2. Germline V gives CDR1 LGHNT, CDR2 FRNRAP. This CDR3 region has 16 residues. The whole variable domain, remainder taken from reference TRBV12-5 and TRBJ2-5, is DARVTQTPRHKVTEMGQEVTMRCQPILGHNTVFWYRQTMMQGLELLAYFRNRAPLDDSGMPKDRFSAEMPDATLATLKIQPSEPRDSAVYFCASGLGRLAGGETQYFGPGTRLLVL.

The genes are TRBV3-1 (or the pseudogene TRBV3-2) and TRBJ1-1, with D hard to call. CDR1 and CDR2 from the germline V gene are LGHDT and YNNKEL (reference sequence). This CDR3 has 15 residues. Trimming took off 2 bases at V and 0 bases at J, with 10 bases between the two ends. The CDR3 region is CASSQLNFMNTEAFF. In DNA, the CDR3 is TGTGCCAGCAGCCAATTGAACTTCATGAACACTGAAGCTTTCTTT.

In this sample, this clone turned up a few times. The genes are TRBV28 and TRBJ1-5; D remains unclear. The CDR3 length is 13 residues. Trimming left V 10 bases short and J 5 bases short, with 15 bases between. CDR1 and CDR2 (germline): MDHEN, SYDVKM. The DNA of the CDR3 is TGTGCCACCAATTCCGCCGGGTATCAGCCCCAGCATTTT. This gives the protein CATNSAGYQPQHF.

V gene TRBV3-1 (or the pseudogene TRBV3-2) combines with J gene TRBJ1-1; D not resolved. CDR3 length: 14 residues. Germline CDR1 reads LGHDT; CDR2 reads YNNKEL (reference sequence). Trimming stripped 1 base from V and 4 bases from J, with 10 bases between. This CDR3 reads CASSQGAVRTEAFF. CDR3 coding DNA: TGTGCCAGCAGCCAAGGGGCCGTGCGCACTGAAGCTTTCTTT.